This T cell receptor beta chain is drawn from a study of cytomegalovirus exposure and HLA in healthy donors. The PCR was carried out with 60 Vbeta primers and 13 Jbeta primers. Libraries were prepared by immunoSEQ multiplex PCR; TCRdb keeps only in-frame clonotypes and omits some of them. This sample yields 150,000 to 200,000 clones, of which approximately 78% are seen a single time; about 1.8% belongs to the top ten. Study conclusions and caveats: Most sequenced TCRs were rare (though some public TCRs occurred in many donors).

To note about this clone: The antigen is undetermined.

Sequencing was done on a sample of PBMCs. This sequence was found in a woman younger than 35 in good health and CMV-seronegative.

The CDR3 reads CASSFDNSGRGTDTQYF. The CDR3 DNA reads as TGCGCCAGCAGCTTCGACAATAGCGGGAGAGGCACAGATACGCAGTATTTT. The chain carries TRBV5-1 and TRBJ2-3; 9 bases fit TRBD2. CDR1 is SGHRS, CDR2 YFSETQ, per germline. The length of the CDR3 is 17 residues. The V and J ends lost 2 bases and 1 base, in that order; junction bases with no gene match: 8.